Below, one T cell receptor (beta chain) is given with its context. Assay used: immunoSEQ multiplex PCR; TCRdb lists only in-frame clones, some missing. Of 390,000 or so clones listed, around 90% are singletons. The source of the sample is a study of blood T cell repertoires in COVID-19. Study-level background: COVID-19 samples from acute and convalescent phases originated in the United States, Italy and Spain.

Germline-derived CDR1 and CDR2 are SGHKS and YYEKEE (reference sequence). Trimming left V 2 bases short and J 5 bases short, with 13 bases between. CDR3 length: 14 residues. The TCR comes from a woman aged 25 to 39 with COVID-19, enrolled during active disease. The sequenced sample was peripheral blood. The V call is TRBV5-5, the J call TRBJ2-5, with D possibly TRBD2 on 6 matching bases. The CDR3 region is CASSFPAEGETQYF. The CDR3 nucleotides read TGTGCCAGCAGCTTCCCCGCGGAGGGGGAGACCCAGTACTTC.